This T cell receptor (beta chain) was documented in a study of cytomegalovirus exposure and HLA in healthy donors. In the study overall: As released early, the data held roughly 85 million unique TCRs from HLA-typed donors. Genetic ancestry analysis placed about 80% of the approximately 390 donors that were genotyped in the Caucasian-associated cluster.

A remark on this clone: The antigen is undetermined.

V shed 6 bases and J 6 bases; nucleotides not matched to a gene: 8. This CDR3 spans 13 amino acids. Germline CDR1 and CDR2: SGHNT and YYREEE (reference sequence). The PCR made use of 60 Vbeta and 13 Jbeta primers. Sequencing was performed with immunoSEQ multiplex PCR; in TCRdb, only in-frame clones are kept and a portion is missing. The sample's table shows under 200,000 clones. Study results and limitations: Analysis was carried out at a later point, and it linked a missense DCLRE1C variant to TCR beta V- and J-gene trimming. Per a prior analysis, the majority of TCR beta V segments were productive roughly 90% or roughly 30% of the time.

The clonotype comes from a man aged 25 to 40 in good health and CMV-seronegative. Sequenced input: PBMCs. The chain uses TRBV5-4 and TRBJ2-7; 8 bases map to TRBD2. The CDR3 sequence: CASTAGGLGEQYF. CDR3 coding DNA: TGTGCCAGCACCGCGGGGGGCCTGGGCGAGCAGTACTTC.